This T cell receptor (beta chain) was identified during a study of OX40 agonist ivuxolimab in advanced cancers. Context from the whole study: Ivuxolimab was a fully human IgG2 agonistic monoclonal antibody targeting the costimulatory receptor OX40 (CD134). Intravenous ivuxolimab was administered to patients every 2 weeks at six dose levels: 0.01, 0.1, 0.3, 1.5, 3 and 10 mg/kg. Of the roughly 54 patients in dose escalation, about 20 had hepatocellular carcinoma, roughly 15 had melanoma, 9 had renal cell carcinoma and 9 had head and neck cancer. A male proportion of approximately 83% and a mean age of 60 years, ranging from about 20 to 85, were recorded for the dose-escalation cohort. Prior anti-PD-1, anti-PD-L1 or anti-CTLA-4 therapy was permitted, and approximately 40% of dose-escalation patients had received checkpoint inhibitors. Partial responses occurred in three dose-escalation patients: two with cutaneous melanoma and one with hepatocellular carcinoma. Peripheral TCRbeta sequencing aimed to test whether ivuxolimab altered TCR sequence diversity and caused clonal T-cell expansion. The paper reports the monotherapy dose-escalation portion (N ≈ 50 patients) of the phase I ivuxolimab trial. What the research found in general, with its limitations: At doses of 0.1 to 3.0 mg/kg, clonal expansion of both CD4+ and CD8+ T cells in blood was seen between baseline and week 6. Which antigens the clonally expanded peripheral T cells were specific for was not determined. Low levels of normalized T-cell clonal expansion were also seen in some patients who did not respond. After ivuxolimab, CD8+ T cells had more expanded clones than CD4+ T cells on average. Partial responders in the 0.1-3.0 mg/kg groups had among the lowest normalized peripheral clonal expansion, especially among CD8+ T cells.

The germline V gene (reference sequence) yields LNHDA for CDR1 and SQIVND for CDR2. V is cut by 0 bases and J by 7 bases, and the space between the germline ends is 10 bases. The CDR3 has 14 amino acids, counting the end cysteine and phenylalanine. The only DNA kept is the CDR3, 42 bases in frame from the first base. A note on this clone: Its antigen target is currently unknown. Per-base qualities were not stored, and no clone one base away is much larger.

Genomic DNA was isolated from the sorted cells so that the TCRbeta CDR3 region could be sequenced. The immunoSEQ Assay was used to sequence the TCRbeta CDR3 regions. TCRdb took over this immuneACCESS table, retaining in-frame rearrangements with V and J assigned. Such tables are incomplete; in checked studies, under half of the missing clones stem from an unresolved V gene, and the remainder is unexplained. The sample has over 85,000 clones on record, roughly nine tenths of them singletons. The ten largest clones add up to more than 5.5% of the sample. The trial excluded patients who had a history of autoimmune disease or were on systemic immunosuppression. Peripheral blood for TCR sequencing was collected from all dose cohorts at baseline, on cycle 4 day 1, and on cycle 7 day 1. The samples were taken from a phase I, first-in-human, multicenter, open-label dose-escalation trial of ivuxolimab. Adults with locally advanced or metastatic melanoma, renal cell, hepatocellular, or head and neck squamous cell carcinoma were enrolled in the trial. Before TCR sequencing, CD4+ T cells and CD8+ T cells from peripheral blood were sorted into separate populations.

The clonotype was recovered from an adult with an advanced solid tumor such as melanoma, head and neck, liver or kidney cancer. Source: CD4+ or CD8+ T cells sorted from blood, taken in a trial of the OX40 agonist ivuxolimab. In this chain, TRBV19 is recombined with TRBJ1-5, with the D gene not confidently named. Read as DNA, the sequence is TGTGCCAGTAGTATAGACAGTATCGGACAGCCCCAGCATTTT. It is translated as CASSIDSIGQPQHF.